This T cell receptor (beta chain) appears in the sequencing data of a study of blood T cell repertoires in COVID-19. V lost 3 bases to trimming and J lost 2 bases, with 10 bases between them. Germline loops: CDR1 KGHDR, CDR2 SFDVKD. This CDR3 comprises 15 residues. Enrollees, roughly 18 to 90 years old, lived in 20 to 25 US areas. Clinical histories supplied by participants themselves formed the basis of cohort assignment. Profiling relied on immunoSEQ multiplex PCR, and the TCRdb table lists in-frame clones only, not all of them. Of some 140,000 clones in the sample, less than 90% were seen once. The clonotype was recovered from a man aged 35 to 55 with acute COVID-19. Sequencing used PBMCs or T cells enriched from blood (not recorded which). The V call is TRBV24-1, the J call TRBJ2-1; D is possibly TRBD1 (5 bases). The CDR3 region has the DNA TGTGCCACCAGTGATCCCGCAGGGCCCTACAATGAGCAGTTCTTC. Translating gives CATSDPAGPYNEQFF.